These 4 T cell receptor beta chains were all obtained from the same sample, sequenced in a study of PD-L1 blockade in urothelial cancer. TCRdb keeps only in-frame clones here, not all; method: immunoSEQ multiplex PCR. The sample holds tens of thousands of clones, 70% to 85% seen once. The sequences come from PBMCs, collected around atezolizumab (anti-PD-L1) treatment. The receptors were gathered from a man in his sixties with urothelial cancer.

The chain is built from TRBV5-4 and TRBJ1-6; 8 bases are a match to TRBD1. The junction had 3 bases not matched to a gene; V was cut back by 1 base and J by 9 bases. The CDR3 has 14 residues. CDR1 and CDR2 (germline): SGHNT, YYREEE (reference sequence). Written as DNA, the CDR3 is TGTGCCAGCAGCTTGAGCCAGGGGGCTTCACCCCTCCACTTT. Amino acid sequence: CASSLSQGASPLHF.

The chain uses TRBV7-3 and TRBJ2-3; 7 positions agree with TRBD2. V lost 2 bases and J lost 4; bases outside the gene matches: 12. CDR1 is SGHTA, CDR2 FQGTGA, per germline. This CDR3 region has 17 residues. This CDR3 reads CASSLGRLAPGADTQYF. The CDR3 DNA follows: TGTGCCAGCAGCTTAGGGAGACTAGCCCCGGGAGCAGATACGCAGTATTTT.

CDR3 in DNA: TGTGCCAGTACTTTATACGCGGGGCGCCGGGCCAACACTGAAGCTTTCTTT. Its translation is CASTLYAGRRANTEAFF. This chain connects TRBV19 to TRBJ1-1; possible D gene TRBD1, 5 bases. Trimming left V 7 bases short and J 2 bases short, with 23 bases between. From germline, CDR1 is LNHDA and CDR2 SQIVND (reference sequence). The CDR3 loop spans 17 amino acids.

J is TRBJ2-5 and V is TRBV5-4, with 13 bases that match TRBD2. The length of the CDR3 is 17 residues. Germline-derived CDR1 and CDR2 are SGHNT and YYREEE (reference sequence). V was clipped by 0 bases and J by 2 bases; unmatched bases: 4. The CDR3 nucleotides are TGTGCCAGCAGCTTGGGACTAGCGGGGGGAGCACAAGAGACCCAGTACTTC. Protein sequence: CASSLGLAGGAQETQYF.